The subject of this entry is one T cell receptor beta chain. This sample was taken from a study of blood T cell repertoires in COVID-19. Assay: immunoSEQ multiplex PCR; the TCRdb copy retains only in-frame clones and omits some. The table lists roughly 410,000 clones, approximately 87% of them singletons. This CDR3 spans 11 amino acids. Per the germline V gene, CDR1 is MNHEY and CDR2 is SVGAGI. V shed 8 bases and J shed 11 bases, with 12 bases lying between them. The chain combines TRBV6-5 with TRBJ1-4, with D perhaps matching TRBD1 (6 bases). The sequenced sample consisted of peripheral blood. This TCR derives from a woman aged 60 to 75 with COVID-19, enrolled during active disease. The DNA for the CDR3 is TGTGCCAGCGCCTTAAGGGGGAAACTGTTTTTT. Amino acids: CASALRGKLFF.